This section outlines one T cell receptor beta chain sequence together with its context. As processed by the authors: Quantification of nucleated cells was approximated via reference gene primer amplification. The table came from immunoSEQ multiplex PCR; TCRdb's copy has only in-frame clones and leaves some out. V, J and clone size reflect that table, while D and trimming were determined from the DNA. The data contain around 150,000 clones, less than 85% of them singletons. This record belongs to a study of blood T cell repertoires in COVID-19. Across the study: Italy, Spain and the United States were the sources of the convalescent and acute COVID-19 samples. PBMCs, B-cell-depleted T cells, or T cells provided the cDNA or gDNA that made up the material.

CDR1 and CDR2 (germline): SNHLY, FYNNEI. The CDR3 length is 14 residues. Trimming removed 7 bases at V and 5 bases at J, with 14 bases between. The chain carries TRBV2 and TRBJ1-4; D gene ambiguous. The sequence was obtained from a human donor with acute or convalescent COVID-19. The donor label of this sample is uncertain. Source material: peripheral blood. The CDR3 bases are TGTGCCAGCAAATCTCGCGTACCAAATGAAAAACTGTTTTTT. It is translated as CASKSRVPNEKLFF.